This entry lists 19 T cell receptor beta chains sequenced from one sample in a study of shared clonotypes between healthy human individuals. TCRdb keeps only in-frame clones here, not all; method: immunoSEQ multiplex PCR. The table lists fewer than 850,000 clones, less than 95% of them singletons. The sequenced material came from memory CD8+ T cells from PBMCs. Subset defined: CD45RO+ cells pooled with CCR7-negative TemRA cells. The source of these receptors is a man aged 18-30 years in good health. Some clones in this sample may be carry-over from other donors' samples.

Here the CDR3 reads CASTPRDSLNYGYTF. The CDR3 coding sequence is TGTGCCAGCACGCCTCGGGACAGCCTTAACTATGGCTACACCTTC. The chain recombines TRBV19 with TRBJ1-2, with TRBD1 identical over 7 bases. The CDR3 runs to 15 residues. V was pared by 9 bases and J by 1 base, with 11 bases of the junction left unmatched. Germline CDR1 and CDR2: LNHDA and SQIVND (reference sequence).

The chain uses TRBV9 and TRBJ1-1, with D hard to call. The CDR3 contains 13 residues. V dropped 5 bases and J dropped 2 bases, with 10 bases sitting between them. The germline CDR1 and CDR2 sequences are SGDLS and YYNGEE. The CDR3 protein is CASRPPTNTEAFF. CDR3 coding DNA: TGTGCCAGCAGACCACCGACAAACACTGAAGCTTTCTTT.

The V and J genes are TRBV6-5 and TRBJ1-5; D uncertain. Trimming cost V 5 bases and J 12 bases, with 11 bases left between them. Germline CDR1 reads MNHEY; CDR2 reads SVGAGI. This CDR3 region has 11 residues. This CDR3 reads CASSELTRQHF. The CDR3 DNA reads TGTGCCAGCAGTGAGTTGACCCGCCAGCATTTT.

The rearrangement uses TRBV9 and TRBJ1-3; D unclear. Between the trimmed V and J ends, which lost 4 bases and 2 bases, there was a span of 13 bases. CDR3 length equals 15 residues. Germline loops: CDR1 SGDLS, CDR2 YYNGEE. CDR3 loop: CASSQSYGPGNTIYF. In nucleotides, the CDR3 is TGTGCCAGCAGCCAGAGTTACGGGCCTGGAAACACCATATATTTT.

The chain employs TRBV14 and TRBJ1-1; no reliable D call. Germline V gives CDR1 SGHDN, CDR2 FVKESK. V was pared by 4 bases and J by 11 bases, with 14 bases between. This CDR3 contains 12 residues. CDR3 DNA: TGTGCCAGCAGCCCCCAAACTCCGCCTGCTTTCTTT. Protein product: CASSPQTPPAFF.

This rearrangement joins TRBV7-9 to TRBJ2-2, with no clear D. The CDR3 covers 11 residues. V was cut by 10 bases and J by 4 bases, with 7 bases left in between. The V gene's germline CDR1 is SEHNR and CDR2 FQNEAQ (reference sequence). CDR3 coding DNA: TGTGCCATCCCCGGCACCGGGGAGCTGTTTTTT. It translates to CAIPGTGELFF.

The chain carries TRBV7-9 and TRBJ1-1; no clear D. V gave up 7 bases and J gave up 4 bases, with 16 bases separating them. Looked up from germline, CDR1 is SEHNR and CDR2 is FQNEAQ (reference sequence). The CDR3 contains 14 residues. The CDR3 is CASITFLLATEAFF. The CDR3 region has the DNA TGTGCCAGCATCACCTTTTTGCTGGCCACTGAAGCTTTCTTT.

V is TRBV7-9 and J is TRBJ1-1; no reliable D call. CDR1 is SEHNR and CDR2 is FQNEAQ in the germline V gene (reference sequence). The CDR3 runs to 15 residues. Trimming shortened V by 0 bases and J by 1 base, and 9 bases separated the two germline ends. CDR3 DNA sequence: TGTGCCAGCAGCTTAGCGGAGGGCAGGAACACTGAAGCTTTCTTT. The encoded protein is CASSLAEGRNTEAFF.

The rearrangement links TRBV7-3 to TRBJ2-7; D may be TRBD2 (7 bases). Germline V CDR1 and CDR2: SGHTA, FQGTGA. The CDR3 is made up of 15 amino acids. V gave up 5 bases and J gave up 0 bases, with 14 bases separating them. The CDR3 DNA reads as TGTGCCAGCAGCGAAGGGGGGGACTCCTCCTACGAGCAGTACTTC. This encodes CASSEGGDSSYEQYF.

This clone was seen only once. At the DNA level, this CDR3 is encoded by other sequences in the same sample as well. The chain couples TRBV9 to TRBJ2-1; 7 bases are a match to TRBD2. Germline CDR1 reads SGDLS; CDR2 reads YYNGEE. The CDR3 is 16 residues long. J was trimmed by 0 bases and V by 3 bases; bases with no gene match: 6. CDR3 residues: CASSAPSGSSYNEQFF. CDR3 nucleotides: TGTGCCAGCAGCGCACCTAGCGGCAGCTCCTACAATGAGCAGTTCTTC.

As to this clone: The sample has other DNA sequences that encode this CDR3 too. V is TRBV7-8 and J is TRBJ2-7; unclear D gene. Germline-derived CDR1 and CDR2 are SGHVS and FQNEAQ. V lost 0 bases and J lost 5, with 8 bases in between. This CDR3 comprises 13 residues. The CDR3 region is CASSLAGRNEQYF. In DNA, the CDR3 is TGTGCCAGCAGCTTAGCGGGTCGTAACGAGCAGTACTTC.

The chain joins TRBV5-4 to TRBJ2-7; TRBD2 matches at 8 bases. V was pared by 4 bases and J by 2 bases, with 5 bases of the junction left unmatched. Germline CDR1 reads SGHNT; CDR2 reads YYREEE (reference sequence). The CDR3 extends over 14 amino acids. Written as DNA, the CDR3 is TGTGCCAGCAGCCTGGGACTAGACCCCTACGAGCAGTACTTC. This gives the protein CASSLGLDPYEQYF.

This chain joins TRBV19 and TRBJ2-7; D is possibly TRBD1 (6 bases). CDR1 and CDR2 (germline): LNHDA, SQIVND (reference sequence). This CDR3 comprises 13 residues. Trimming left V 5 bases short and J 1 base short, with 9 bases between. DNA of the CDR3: TGTGCCAGTAGTTTCAGGGGTTCCTACGAGCAGTACTTC. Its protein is CASSFRGSYEQYF. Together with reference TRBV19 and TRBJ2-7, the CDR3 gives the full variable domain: DGGITQSPKYLFRKEGQNVTLSCEQNLNHDAMYWYRQDPGQGLRLIYYSQIVNDFQKGDIAEGYSVSREKKESFPLTVTSAQKNPTAFYLCASSFRGSYEQYFGPGTRLTVT.

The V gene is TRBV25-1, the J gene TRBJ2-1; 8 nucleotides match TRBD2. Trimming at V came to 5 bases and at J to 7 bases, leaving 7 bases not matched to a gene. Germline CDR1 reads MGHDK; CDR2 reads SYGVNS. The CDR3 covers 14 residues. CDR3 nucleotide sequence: TGTGCCAGCAGTAAGCCGGGACTAGAGAATGAGCAGTTCTTC. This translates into CASSKPGLENEQFF.

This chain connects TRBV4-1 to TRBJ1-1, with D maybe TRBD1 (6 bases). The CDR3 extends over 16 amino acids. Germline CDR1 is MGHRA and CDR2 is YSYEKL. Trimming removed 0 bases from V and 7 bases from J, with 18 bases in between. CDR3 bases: TGCGCCAGCAGCCAAGAGGCCCCAGGGGAGCATGATGAAGCTTTCTTT. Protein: CASSQEAPGEHDEAFF.

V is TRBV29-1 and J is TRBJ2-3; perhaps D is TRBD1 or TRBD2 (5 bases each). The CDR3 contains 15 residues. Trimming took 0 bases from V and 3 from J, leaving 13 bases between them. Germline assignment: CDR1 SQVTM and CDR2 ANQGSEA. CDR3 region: CSVEDYGDVTDTQYF. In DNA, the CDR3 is TGCAGCGTTGAAGATTACGGGGACGTTACAGATACGCAGTATTTT.

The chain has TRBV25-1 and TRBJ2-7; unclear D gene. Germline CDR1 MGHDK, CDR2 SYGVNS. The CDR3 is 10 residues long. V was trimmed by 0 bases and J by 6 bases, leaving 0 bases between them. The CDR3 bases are TGTGCCAGCAGTGAATACGAGCAGTACTTC. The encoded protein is CASSEYEQYF.

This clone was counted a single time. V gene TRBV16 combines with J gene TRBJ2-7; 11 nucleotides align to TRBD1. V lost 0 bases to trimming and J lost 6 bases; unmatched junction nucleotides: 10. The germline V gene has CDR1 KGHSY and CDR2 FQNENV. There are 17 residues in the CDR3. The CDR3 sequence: CASSQSRDRGLEGEQYF. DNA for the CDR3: TGTGCCAGCAGCCAATCAAGGGACAGGGGGTTGGAGGGCGAGCAGTACTTC. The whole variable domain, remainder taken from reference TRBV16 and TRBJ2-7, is GEEVAQTPKHLVRGEGQKAKLYCAPIKGHSYVFWYQQVLKNEFKFLISFQNENVFDETGMPKERFSAKCLPNSPCSLEIQATKLEDSAVYFCASSQSRDRGLEGEQYFGPGTRLTVT.

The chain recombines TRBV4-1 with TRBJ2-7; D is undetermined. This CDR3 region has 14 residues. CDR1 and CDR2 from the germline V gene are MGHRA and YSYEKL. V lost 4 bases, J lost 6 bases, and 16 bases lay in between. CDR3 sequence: CASSPKGGPGEQYF. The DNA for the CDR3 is TGCGCCAGCAGCCCTAAGGGTGGGCCGGGCGAGCAGTACTTC.